Below, 9 T cell receptor beta chains from the same sample are listed, as sequenced in a study of blood T cell repertoires in COVID-19. The assay was immunoSEQ multiplex PCR, and TCRdb's table has in-frame clones only and misses some. The table lists some 180,000 clones, about four fifths of them singletons. Sequencing was done on a sample of peripheral blood. All receptors derive from a man in his 70s with active or convalescent COVID-19.

The chain recombines TRBV4-3 with TRBJ2-4; 8 positions agree with TRBD1. The V and J ends lost 1 base and 7 bases, in that order; junction bases with no gene match: 6. The V gene's germline CDR1 is LGHNA and CDR2 YSLEER. The CDR3 sequence is 15 residues long. In nucleotides, the CDR3 is TGCGCCAGCAGCCAAGGGGCGAACAGGGGGAACATTCAGTACTTC. Its protein product is CASSQGANRGNIQYF.

The chain is built from TRBV5-4 and TRBJ2-1; 7 positions agree with TRBD1. The CDR3 contains 15 residues. V gave up 5 bases and J gave up 2 bases; unmatched junction bases: 7. Per germline, CDR1 SGHNT and CDR2 YYREEE (reference sequence). DNA for the CDR3: TGTGCCAGCAGATCCGACAGGGTGACCTACAATGAGCAGTTCTTC. Encoded protein: CASRSDRVTYNEQFF. The full variable domain, with the rest looked up from reference TRBV5-4 and TRBJ2-1, is ETGVTQSPTHLIKTRGQQVTLRCSSQSGHNTVSWYQQALGQGPQFIFQYYREEENGRGNFPPRFSGLQFPNYSSELNVNALELDDSALYLCASRSDRVTYNEQFFGPGTRLTVL.

V is TRBV7-8 and J is TRBJ1-2; a possible D gene is TRBD1 (5 bases). From germline, CDR1 is SGHVS and CDR2 FQNEAQ. This CDR3 contains 14 residues. V lost 2 bases and J lost 1, with 8 bases in between. CDR3 sequence reads: CASSLLDSNYGYTF. The CDR3 DNA is TGTGCCAGCAGCTTACTAGACAGTAACTATGGCTACACCTTC.

This chain uses TRBV25-1 with TRBJ2-1; D is possibly TRBD1 (5 bases). Trimming pared 2 bases from V and 2 bases from J, leaving 7 bases between. CDR1 and CDR2 (germline): MGHDK, SYGVNS. The CDR3 runs to 14 residues. The CDR3 nucleotides are TGTGCCAGCAGTGAAGCAGGGCCCTACAATGAGCAGTTCTTC. Protein product: CASSEAGPYNEQFF.

The chain recombines TRBV6-1 with TRBJ2-1; the D gene is possibly TRBD1 (6 bases). This CDR3 contains 15 residues. The germline CDR1 and CDR2 sequences are MNHNS and SASEGT. Trimming stripped 2 bases from V and 6 bases from J, with 14 bases between. The chain's CDR3 is CASSERARGGNEQFF. In DNA form, the CDR3 reads TGTGCCAGCAGTGAAAGGGCTAGAGGGGGCAATGAGCAGTTCTTC.

The rearrangement links TRBV24-1 to TRBJ1-1; D ambiguous. This CDR3 spans 13 amino acids. Germline CDR1 is KGHDR and CDR2 is SFDVKD. V was pared by 5 bases and J by 8 bases, with 14 bases between. The CDR3 loop reads CATSGAGESEAFF. The CDR3 coding sequence is TGTGCCACCAGTGGCGCTGGGGAGTCCGAAGCTTTCTTT.

The J gene is TRBJ2-3, the V gene TRBV6-2 or TRBV6-3, with D unresolved. This CDR3 has 14 amino acids. Germline V gives CDR1 MNHEY, CDR2 SVGEGT. V lost 2 bases and J lost 3, with 9 bases in between. CDR3 nucleotides: TGTGCCAGCAGTTACGGCCCCGGGACAGATACGCAGTATTTT. This gives the protein CASSYGPGTDTQYF.

The chain employs TRBV15 and TRBJ2-1; TRBD2 matches at 8 bases. Looked up from germline, CDR1 is LNHNV and CDR2 is YYDKDF (reference sequence). J lost 5 bases, V lost 3 bases, and 3 bases had no gene match. The CDR3 has 14 amino acids. The CDR3 sequence: CATSRTAGDNEQFF. CDR3 DNA sequence: TGTGCCACCAGCAGGACAGCGGGAGACAATGAGCAGTTCTTC.

The chain employs TRBV18 and TRBJ1-5, with 8 bases lining up with TRBD1. Germline V CDR1 and CDR2: KGHSH, LQKENI. Trimming cost V 1 base and J 2 bases; bases outside gene matches: 7. This CDR3 spans 17 amino acids. The DNA for the CDR3 is TGTGCCAGCTCACCACGGACAGGGAAGGAGGGCAATCAGCCCCAGCATTTT. Translating it yields CASSPRTGKEGNQPQHF.